This TCR beta chain is from a study of T cell repertoires in cytomegalovirus infection. Germline-derived CDR1 and CDR2 are SGHTA and FQGNSA. J gave up 9 bases and V 4 bases, and 4 bases lay outside the gene matches. The CDR3 totals 14 residues. This clonotype was detected many times. Its specificity is unknown. Via MiXCR, TCRdb re-called the reads, giving one row per CDR3 protein. Of 450,000 to 550,000 distinct CDR3 sequences in the sample, approximately 40% were seen once. The genes are TRBV7-2 and TRBJ1-6, with 9 bases aligning to TRBD1. This sequence originates from a human donor in good health (CMV status not recorded). Some clones in this sample may be carry-over from other donors' samples. The source material was cultured PBMCs, sampled from culture after CMV antigen stimulation. This CDR3 is CASSSGQGSSPLHF. In nucleotides, the CDR3 is TGTGCCAGCAGCTCTGGACAGGGGAGTTCACCCCTCCACTTT.